These 22 T cell receptor beta chains were all obtained from the same sample, sequenced in a study of patients and donors after allogeneic stem cell transplantation. TCRdb passed the RT-PCR reads through MiXCR, listing each CDR3 protein once. The table has more than 850,000 distinct CDR3 sequences, about 20% seen once. The sequencing sample was made of blood, either unsorted or a sorted T cell fraction (not recorded which). The receptors shown here come from a human donor who was either an allogeneic HSCT recipient or a stem cell or donor lymphocyte infusion donor (not recorded which). It is not recorded whose cells these are; they may come from a transplant donor.

A few counts support this clonotype. The chain combines TRBV5-1 with TRBJ2-1; D unclear. The CDR3 runs 14 residues. V gave up 0 bases and J gave up 12 bases, with 16 bases separating them. Germline V gene sequence: CDR1 SGHRS, CDR2 YFSETQ. DNA of the CDR3: TGCGCCAGCAGCTTGGGTTTATCCGCAGATGGGCAGTTCTTC. It codes for CASSLGLSADGQFF.

This clonotype was found many times. The genes are TRBV12-3 or TRBV12-4 and TRBJ1-3; weak D call: TRBD1 (5 bases). The CDR3 is 16 amino acids. With 6 bases removed from V and 0 bases from J, the gap between germline ends came to 15 bases. The CDR3 sequence is CASRGDGDYSGNTIYF. As DNA, the CDR3 is TGTGCCAGCAGGGGGGATGGAGATTACTCTGGAAACACCATATATTTT.

This clonotype was seen only once. The J gene is TRBJ1-1, the V gene TRBV5-5; a weak D match, TRBD1 (6 bases). Germline CDR1 reads SGHKS; CDR2 reads YYEKEE (reference sequence). This CDR3 is built from 14 residues. Trimming cost V 4 bases and J 9 bases, with 19 bases left between them. The CDR3 sequence: CASSVGQPYGQAFF. The CDR3, as DNA: TGTGCCAGCAGCGTTGGACAGCCATATGGACAAGCTTTCTTT.

This clonotype was counted between two and nine times. V usage is TRBV6-5 and J usage is TRBJ1-2; D may be TRBD1 (6 bases). Per the germline V gene, CDR1 is MNHEY and CDR2 is SVGAGI. CDR3 length: 15 residues. Trimming took 5 bases from V and 8 from J, leaving 21 bases between them. The CDR3 bases are TGTGCCAGCAGTAACTTCGGACAGCTTGGGTACGGCTACACCTTC. Protein: CASSNFGQLGYGYTF.

V usage is TRBV2 and J usage is TRBJ1-6; TRBD1 agrees at 7 bases. V was clipped by 6 bases and J by 6 bases; unmatched bases: 11. The CDR3 consists of 16 residues. The germline gives CDR1 SNHLY, CDR2 FYNNEI. As DNA, the CDR3 is TGTGCCAGCAGGGGGGTGGCCAGGGGGTTTAATTCACCCCTCCACTTT. As protein: CASRGVARGFNSPLHF.

The genes are TRBV7-9 and TRBJ1-5, with D possibly TRBD1 on 5 matching bases. V lost 1 base and J lost 2, with 12 bases in between. There are 16 residues in the CDR3. Germline loops: CDR1 SEHNR, CDR2 FQNEAQ (reference sequence). Here the CDR3 DNA reads TGTGCCAGCAGCTTAGGCGGTGGGGACCGCAATCAGCCCCAGCATTTT. Its translation: CASSLGGGDRNQPQHF.

Only a few counts were recorded for this clonotype. V and J are TRBV6-1 and TRBJ1-2; D not resolved. Looked up from germline, CDR1 is MNHNS and CDR2 is SASEGT. The CDR3 covers 15 residues. V lost 6 bases to trimming and J lost 5 bases, with 19 bases between them. The CDR3 here is CASRRSTTHWYGYTF. The CDR3 DNA is TGTGCCAGCAGACGCTCCACGACCCACTGGTATGGCTACACCTTC.

The gene calls are TRBV12-3 or TRBV12-4 and TRBJ1-5; no clear D gene. The CDR3 is made up of 11 amino acids. The V end was cut by 11 bases, the J end by 4 bases, with 9 bases between. CDR3 DNA: TGTGCCGGCACCGATAATCAGCCCCAGCATTTT. Translation gives CAGTDNQPQHF.

This clonotype was observed a few times. V is TRBV5-1 and J is TRBJ1-2, with D unclear. The CDR3 totals 13 residues. Trimming stripped 10 bases from V and 2 bases from J, with 15 bases between. From germline, CDR1 is SGHRS and CDR2 YFSETQ. In DNA, the CDR3 is TGCGCCCTCCTGGGCGGAACGAACTATGGCTACACCTTC. Translating gives CALLGGTNYGYTF.

This chain joins TRBV12-3 or TRBV12-4 and TRBJ2-7; D is perhaps TRBD1 (6 bases). Trimming pared 6 bases from V and 2 bases from J, leaving 17 bases between. The CDR3 is made up of 15 amino acids. Here the CDR3 DNA reads TGTGCCAGCAGCGAATCAAGGGGGTCCCCCTACGAGCAGTACTTC. It yields the protein CASSESRGSPYEQYF.

The rearrangement uses TRBV11-2 and TRBJ2-5; TRBD2 might be the D (6 bases). The germline CDR1 and CDR2 sequences are SGHAT and FQNNGV. The CDR3 has 16 residues. Trimming removed 0 bases at V and 5 bases at J, with 16 bases between. The CDR3 here is CASSLDPPSGRETQYF. CDR3 DNA: TGTGCCAGCAGCTTAGACCCGCCGTCAGGGAGGGAGACCCAGTACTTC.

CDR3 nucleotides: TGTGCCAGCAGCCTCACGGTAGCGGGCTACAATGAGCAGTTCTTC. Its protein is CASSLTVAGYNEQFF. The rearrangement joins TRBV3-1 to TRBJ2-1; TRBD2 aligns across 7 bases. CDR1 LGHDT and CDR2 YNNKEL come from the germline V gene (reference sequence). The length of the CDR3 is 15 residues. V was pared by 4 bases and J by 3 bases, with 6 bases of the junction left unmatched.

J is TRBJ1-2 and V is TRBV6-1; 10 bases line up with TRBD1. With 5 bases clipped from V and 2 bases from J, the junction kept 11 bases outside the gene matches. Germline CDR1 and CDR2: MNHNS and SASEGT. This CDR3 has 17 residues. CDR3 protein: CASSPLGTGAINYGYTF. The CDR3 DNA reads TGTGCCAGCAGTCCCCTCGGGACAGGGGCTATAAACTATGGCTACACCTTC.

The V and J genes are TRBV5-6 and TRBJ1-2; D possibly corresponds to TRBD1 (6 bases). The ends were cut back, 1 base at V and 7 bases at J, with 17 bases in the middle. Germline V gene data show CDR1 as SGHDT and CDR2 as YYEEEE. The CDR3 has 15 residues. CDR3 sequence: CASSLLAPGATGYTF. In DNA, the CDR3 is TGTGCCAGCAGCTTGTTAGCCCCGGGGGCAACTGGCTACACCTTC. The complete variable domain, with remaining parts taken from reference TRBV5-6 and TRBJ1-2, reads DAGVTQSPTHLIKTRGQQVTLRCSPKSGHDTVSWYQQALGQGPQFIFQYYEEEERQRGNFPDRFSGHQFPNYSSELNVNALLLGDSALYLCASSLLAPGATGYTFGSGTRLTVV.

A word on this clonotype: The germline gene is not matched at one end of the junction; a read error may be the cause. The chain employs TRBV5-1 and TRBJ1-2; TRBD1 agrees at 9 bases. This CDR3 comprises 14 residues. Germline V lookup: CDR1 SGHRS, CDR2 YFSETQ. The CDR3 sequence: CASSPTGGISGHTF. In nucleotides, the CDR3 is TGCGCCAGCAGCCCGACAGGGGGGATTAGTGGCCACACCTTC.

CDR3 in DNA: TGTGCCAGCTCACGGGCCCAGGGTAGTACGCAGTATTTT. Its translation is CASSRAQGSTQYF. The chain carries TRBV18 and TRBJ2-3, with D perhaps TRBD1 (5 bases). The CDR3 length is 13 residues. From germline, CDR1 is KGHSH and CDR2 LQKENI. Trimming pared 4 bases from V and 8 bases from J, leaving 13 bases between.

The chain combines TRBV7-9 with TRBJ2-1; 11 bases fit TRBD2. The CDR3 totals 16 residues. V dropped 1 base and J dropped 6; count of bases not matched to a gene: 5. Germline CDR1 SEHNR, CDR2 FQNEAQ (reference sequence). This CDR3 is CASSLVLAGDSNEQFF. CDR3 bases: TGTGCCAGCAGCTTAGTACTAGCGGGAGATTCCAATGAGCAGTTCTTC.

V usage is TRBV20-1 and J usage is TRBJ2-7; a weak D match, TRBD2 (7 bases). Trimming took off 5 bases at V and 6 bases at J, with 14 bases between the two ends. This CDR3 spans 12 amino acids. The germline CDR1 and CDR2 sequences are DFQATT and SNEGSKA (reference sequence). The CDR3: CSAGEGGAEQYF. Written as DNA, the CDR3 is TGCAGTGCTGGCGAAGGGGGGGCCGAGCAGTACTTC.

This clonotype has a count of ten or more. DNA of the CDR3: TGTGCCAGCAGTCCCCGATCGGGGGGCAACTCCTACAATGAGCAGTTCTTC. Its protein is CASSPRSGGNSYNEQFF. The chain combines TRBV12-3 or TRBV12-4 with TRBJ2-1; D might be TRBD2 (7 bases). Trimming cost V 5 bases and J 0 bases, with 17 bases left between them. CDR3 length equals 17 residues.

This clonotype was detected only a few times. The J gene is TRBJ1-1, the V gene TRBV4-3, with D tentatively TRBD1 (6 bases). V was shortened by 1 base and J by 3 bases, with 9 bases between the two germline ends. Germline CDR1 and CDR2: LGHNA and YSLEER. The CDR3 has 14 residues. This chain's CDR3 is CASSQGDRHTEAFF. The CDR3 bases are TGCGCCAGCAGCCAAGGCGACAGGCACACTGAAGCTTTCTTT.

The chain has TRBV5-4 and TRBJ1-1, with D perhaps TRBD1 (6 bases). The CDR3 has 16 amino acids. Germline V gene sequence: CDR1 SGHNT, CDR2 YYREEE (reference sequence). V was trimmed by 6 bases and J by 3 bases, leaving 21 bases between them. CDR3 region: CASTIGPPGADTEAFF. The CDR3 nucleotides are TGTGCCAGCACCATTGGCCCCCCGGGGGCGGACACTGAAGCTTTCTTT. The full variable domain, its missing parts supplied by reference TRBV5-4 and TRBJ1-1, is ETGVTQSPTHLIKTRGQQVTLRCSSQSGHNTVSWYQQALGQGPQFIFQYYREEENGRGNFPPRFSGLQFPNYSSELNVNALELDDSALYLCASTIGPPGADTEAFFGQGTRLTVV.

This clonotype was seen more than once but under ten times. V usage is TRBV7-8 and J usage is TRBJ1-1; weak D call: TRBD1 (6 bases). V shed 2 bases and J shed 11 bases, with 15 bases lying between them. CDR1 is SGHVS and CDR2 is FQNEAQ in the germline V gene. There are 13 residues in the CDR3. CDR3 sequence: CASSLMGGLGAFF. The CDR3 coding sequence is TGTGCCAGCAGCTTAATGGGGGGCTTGGGTGCTTTCTTT.